The 32 T cell receptor beta chains in this list originate from one sample, sequenced in a study of Graves' ophthalmopathy and Graves' hyperthyroidism. The sequenced template was RNA, covering the TCR beta CDR3 region. Following a first-round RT-PCR that used HTBI primers, a second-round multiplex PCR was carried out. TCRdb independently ran MiXCR on the multiplex PCR reads; one entry per CDR3 protein. The repertoire includes around 590,000 distinct CDR3 sequences, 39% of them detected once, and about 4% sits in the top ten. The sample comprised peripheral blood or thyroid tissue (not recorded which). These receptors originate from an adult man with Graves' hyperthyroidism.

The chain recombines TRBV12-3 or TRBV12-4 with TRBJ1-6; 8 bases match TRBD1. CDR3 size: 15 residues. Losses at the gene ends were 5 bases for V and 3 bases for J; bases not matched to a gene: 3. The CDR3 sequence: CASSRTGGYNSPLHF. The CDR3 nucleotides are TGTGCCAGCAGTCGAACAGGGGGCTATAATTCACCCCTCCACTTT.

The CDR3 sequence is CASSILPHTNTGELFF. CDR3 nucleotide sequence: TGTGCCAGTAGTATTCTGCCCCACACGAACACCGGGGAGCTGTTTTTT. The chain employs TRBV19 and TRBJ2-2, with D uncertain. This CDR3 is 16 amino acids long. Per germline, CDR1 LNHDA and CDR2 SQIVND (reference sequence). With 3 bases removed from V and 0 bases from J, the gap between germline ends came to 11 bases.

This clonotype came up a few times. At one of its ends the junction is not consistent with the germline gene, which may arise from a read error. V usage is TRBV12-3 or TRBV12-4 and J usage is TRBJ2-2; D gene ambiguous. This CDR3 contains 13 residues. The chain's CDR3 is CTSTSLGTGELFF. The DNA for the CDR3 is TGTACCAGCACTTCCCTTGGCACCGGGGAGCTGTTTTTT.

This clonotype was recorded at least ten times. V gene TRBV5-8 combines with J gene TRBJ2-7; 7 bases fit TRBD2. Germline V gene data show CDR1 as SGHTS and CDR2 as YDEGEE. The CDR3 is 13 amino acids. J gave up 4 bases and V 6 bases, and 7 bases lay outside the gene matches. This CDR3 is CASKIAGTYEQYF. The CDR3 bases are TGTGCCAGCAAAATAGCGGGTACATACGAGCAGTACTTC.

V gene TRBV24-1 combines with J gene TRBJ2-2; TRBD2 aligns across 10 bases. The length of the CDR3 is 19 residues. Germline V gene sequence: CDR1 KGHDR, CDR2 SFDVKD. After removal of 3 bases from V and 5 bases from J, the junction contained 14 bases not matched to a gene. The CDR3 reads CATSDPRAPSGGGTGELFF. The DNA for the CDR3 is TGTGCCACCAGTGATCCCCGAGCCCCCAGCGGGGGGGGGACCGGGGAGCTGTTTTTT.

This clonotype showed up just a few times. The chain is built from TRBV9 and TRBJ2-5; 8 bases are a match to TRBD1. The germline gives CDR1 SGDLS, CDR2 YYNGEE. V lost 0 bases, J lost 5 bases, and 9 bases stayed unmatched. The CDR3 has 16 amino acids. The CDR3 region is CASSVVGARGLETQYF. DNA of the CDR3: TGTGCCAGCAGCGTAGTCGGCGCCAGGGGGCTTGAGACCCAGTACTTC.

This chain joins TRBV10-3 and TRBJ2-1; possibly TRBD2 for D (5 bases). The ends were cut back, 5 bases at V and 4 bases at J, with 12 bases in the middle. The CDR3 runs to 14 residues. Germline V gene data show CDR1 as ENHRY and CDR2 as SYGVKD. The CDR3, as DNA: TGTGCCATCAGTCTAGGACTCTTATACAATGAGCAGTTCTTC. Translation: CAISLGLLYNEQFF.

There are many counts of this clonotype. This chain joins TRBV12-3 or TRBV12-4 and TRBJ1-4, with D perhaps matching TRBD1 (5 bases). The V and J ends lost 3 bases and 2 bases respectively, with 10 bases between them. The CDR3 covers 15 residues. The CDR3 loop reads CASSFGGTTNEKLFF. Written as DNA, the CDR3 is TGTGCCAGCAGTTTCGGGGGGACCACTAATGAAAAACTGTTTTTT.

The chain has TRBV7-2 and TRBJ2-2; 8 bases are a match to TRBD1. Germline-derived CDR1 and CDR2 are SGHTA and FQGNSA. The CDR3 runs 17 residues. V shed 0 bases, J shed 1 base, and the junction held 4 bases outside the gene matches. CDR3 coding DNA: TGTGCCAGCAGCTTAGCGTTAGGACAGGGGAACACCGGGGAGCTGTTTTTT. Translation gives CASSLALGQGNTGELFF.

This sequence joins TRBV7-9 and TRBJ2-3; unclear D gene. In germline, CDR1 is SEHNR, CDR2 FQNEAQ (reference sequence). Trimming took off 5 bases at V and 0 bases at J, with 21 bases between the two ends. The CDR3 covers 18 residues. DNA of the CDR3: TGTGCCAGCAGCGCCGTGAGAGGCCGAAGTGCTAGCACAGATACGCAGTATTTT. Protein: CASSAVRGRSASTDTQYF.

Many counts were recorded for this clonotype. The chain couples TRBV10-3 to TRBJ1-6, with unresolved D. Germline V gene data show CDR1 as ENHRY and CDR2 as SYGVKD. V was clipped by 10 bases and J by 8 bases, with 21 bases between them. The CDR3 extends over 15 amino acids. The CDR3 reads CATADPDSKDSPLHF. The CDR3 region has the DNA TGTGCCACCGCGGACCCGGACTCTAAGGATTCACCCCTCCACTTT.

The V and J genes are TRBV30 and TRBJ1-6, with D tentatively TRBD1 (5 bases). Trimming stripped 3 bases from V and 8 bases from J, with 11 bases between. This CDR3 spans 13 amino acids. Per germline, CDR1 GTSNPN and CDR2 SVGIG (reference sequence). The CDR3 is CAWSPGTDSPLHF. In DNA form, the CDR3 reads TGTGCCTGGAGCCCAGGGACCGATTCACCCCTCCACTTT.

This clonotype was observed a single time. This could be a read error, since a much larger clone is one nucleotide away. The chain has TRBV5-1 and TRBJ1-2; D is unresolved. CDR3 length equals 16 residues. From germline, CDR1 is SGHRS and CDR2 YFSETQ. The CDR3 loop is CASSLRNGVPLYGHTF. CDR3 in DNA: TGCGCCAGCAGCTTGCGGAACGGGGTTCCCCTCTATGGCCACACCTTC. The whole variable domain, remainder taken from reference TRBV5-1 and TRBJ1-2, is KAGVTQTPRYLIKTRGQQVTLSCSPISGHRSVSWYQQTPGQGLQFLFEYFSETQRNKGNFPGRFSGRQFSNSRSEMNVSTLELGDSALYLCASSLRNGVPLYGHTFGSGTRLTVV.

The V call is TRBV29-1, the J call TRBJ2-7, with D unresolved. The V gene lost 1 base and the J gene lost 3 bases, with 10 bases spanning the gap. Per germline, CDR1 SQVTM and CDR2 ANQGSEA. The CDR3 length is 13 residues. The CDR3 coding sequence is TGCAGCGTTGAAGGCCAGGACGTCTACGAGCAGTACTTC. Amino acid sequence: CSVEGQDVYEQYF.

The rearrangement joins TRBV29-1 to TRBJ2-7, with 16 nucleotides matching TRBD2. There are 12 residues in the CDR3. Trimming cost V 4 bases and J 11 bases; bases outside gene matches: 2. CDR1 SQVTM and CDR2 ANQGSEA come from the germline V gene. The CDR3 spells CSVAGTSGREYF. Written as DNA, the CDR3 is TGCAGCGTTGCCGGGACTAGCGGGAGGGAGTACTTC.

To note about this clonotype: One junction end disagrees with the germline gene, perhaps due to a read error. The chain joins TRBV7-2 to TRBJ1-3, with a tentative D call TRBD1 (5 bases). Looked up from germline, CDR1 is SGHTA and CDR2 is FQGNSA. This CDR3 contains 15 residues. CDR3 coding DNA: TGTGTCAGCAGCCCCCCGTGGGCAGGGTCGGACACCATATATTTT. Its protein product is CVSSPPWAGSDTIYF.

The chain uses TRBV5-1 and TRBJ2-2; weak D call: TRBD2 (6 bases). Germline V gene data show CDR1 as SGHRS and CDR2 as YFSETQ. The CDR3 has 16 residues. V dropped 6 bases and J dropped 0 bases, with 15 bases sitting between them. The CDR3 spells CASTEGGTPNTGELFF. Here the CDR3 DNA reads TGCGCCAGCACAGAAGGCGGGACCCCGAACACCGGGGAGCTGTTTTTT.

This clonotype was seen only a few times. The chain has TRBV11-2 and TRBJ2-7; 8 bases map to TRBD1. Germline assignment: CDR1 SGHAT and CDR2 FQNNGV. After removal of 4 bases from V and 3 bases from J, the junction contained 8 bases not matched to a gene. There are 15 residues in the CDR3. Written as DNA, the CDR3 is TGTGCCAGCAGCTCCTGGGACAGGAGAAGCTACGAGCAGTACTTC. It is translated as CASSSWDRRSYEQYF.

This clonotype was recorded many times. At one of its ends the junction is not consistent with the germline gene, which may arise from a read error. The chain couples TRBV15 to TRBJ1-1, with TRBD1 as a possible D gene (6 bases). The CDR3 length is 12 residues. Germline assignment: CDR1 LNHNV and CDR2 YYDKDF (reference sequence). DNA of the CDR3: TGTGCCACCAGCAGAGATAAAGAGGGACATAATTTT. Amino acids: CATSRDKEGHNF.

V gene TRBV20-1 combines with J gene TRBJ2-7, with TRBD1 as a possible D gene (6 bases). The germline gives CDR1 DFQATT, CDR2 SNEGSKA (reference sequence). Trimming removed 4 bases from V and 2 bases from J, with 9 bases in between. This CDR3 spans 12 amino acids. Here the CDR3 DNA reads TGCAGTGCTATGACAGGACCCTACGAGCAGTACTTC. Translating it yields CSAMTGPYEQYF.

This clonotype was seen repeatedly, ten times or more. The chain joins TRBV24-1 to TRBJ2-5; D is undetermined. This CDR3 contains 16 residues. Per the germline V gene, CDR1 is KGHDR and CDR2 is SFDVKD. V lost 6 bases, J lost 4 bases, and 20 bases lay in between. CDR3 DNA sequence: TGTGCCACCAGTTATGCTGGAATCACAAAGGGAGAGACCCAGTACTTC. It encodes CATSYAGITKGETQYF.

This chain joins TRBV29-1 and TRBJ1-6; no reliable D call. Germline V gene data show CDR1 as SQVTM and CDR2 as ANQGSEA. CDR3 length: 11 amino acids. Trimming pared 7 bases from V and 8 bases from J, leaving 9 bases between. CDR3: CSAGEDSPLHF. In nucleotides, the CDR3 is TGCAGCGCTGGGGAAGATTCACCCCTCCACTTT.

This clonotype was seen only a few times. A much larger clone differs from this one at a single base, so this may be a read error. J is TRBJ2-7 and V is TRBV7-9; TRBD2 matches at 12 bases. The germline V gene encodes CDR1 SEHNR and CDR2 FQNEAQ (reference sequence). Trimming removed 5 bases from V and 3 bases from J; junction bases left unmatched: 5. This CDR3 contains 15 residues. CDR3 sequence (DNA): TGTGCCAGCAGCCAAGGACTAGCGGGAAACTACGAGCAGTACTTC. The encoded protein is CASSQGLAGNYEQYF.

The genes are TRBV6-1 and TRBJ1-2; D is undetermined. V was pared by 3 bases and J by 12 bases, with 17 bases between. This CDR3 comprises 13 residues. The germline V gene encodes CDR1 MNHNS and CDR2 SASEGT. CDR3 nucleotides: TGTGCCAGCAGTGATATTAGTGAGAGACTTAACACCTTC. Translating it yields CASSDISERLNTF.

This clonotype was recorded a few times. This chain connects TRBV20-1 to TRBJ1-4; D unclear. The CDR3 consists of 15 residues. Trimming took 3 bases from V and 8 from J, leaving 19 bases between them. From germline, CDR1 is DFQATT and CDR2 SNEGSKA (reference sequence). For the CDR3, the DNA is TGCAGTGCTAGGGTTGGGTCTTCGACGGGGGAAAAACTGTTTTTT. It yields the protein CSARVGSSTGEKLFF.

As to this clonotype: The conserved phenylalanine or tryptophan is not found at the CDR3 terminus, so this likely reflects a read error. The limits of the CDR3 on the DNA are not certain, so only TCRdb's listed CDR3 is given. The chain carries TRBV7-3 and TRBJ2-5; the listed D gene, TRBD1, was not tested against the DNA. Germline V gene data show CDR1 as SGHTA and CDR2 as FQGTGA. The CDR3 is 11 amino acids long, termini counted. Here the CDR3 reads CASSLMDLDRG.

The CDR3 DNA sequence: TGCGCCAGCAGCCAAGAAGGGCGACAAACGGATACGCAGTATTTT. This encodes CASSQEGRQTDTQYF. V is TRBV4-1 and J is TRBJ2-3; D remains ambiguous. CDR3 size: 15 residues. Trimming removed 0 bases from V and 6 bases from J, with 13 bases in between. Germline CDR1 reads MGHRA; CDR2 reads YSYEKL.

The chain combines TRBV5-1 with TRBJ2-7; TRBD2 is a possible D gene (6 bases). The J call is doubtful: the DNA matches TRBJ2-1 better. Germline V gene lookup returns CDR1 SGHRS and CDR2 YFSETQ. The CDR3 has 14 amino acids. The DNA for the CDR3 is TGCGCCAGCAGCCGTCCGGGACTTGTGAATGAGCAGTTCTTC. Residues: CASSRPGLVNEQFF.

The CDR3 coding sequence is TGCGCCAGCAGTGAACAGGGAGGAAACACTGAAGCTTTCTTT. Its translation is CASSEQGGNTEAFF. The chain employs TRBV10-1 and TRBJ1-1, with D possibly matching TRBD1 (6 bases). Germline CDR1 WNHNN, CDR2 SYGVQD (reference sequence). The V and J ends lost 3 bases and 2 bases respectively, with 10 bases between them. The CDR3 consists of 14 residues.

This clonotype was seen once. In this CDR3 the conserved last residue, phenylalanine or tryptophan, is missing, so a read error is likely. The gene calls are TRBV12-3 or TRBV12-4 and TRBJ2-7; D is tentatively TRBD1 or TRBD2 (5 bases each). V dropped 5 bases and J dropped 1 base, with 12 bases sitting between them. The CDR3 spans 14 residues. CDR3 residues: CASSHGTVSYEQYS. The CDR3 DNA reads as TGTGCCAGCAGTCACGGGACGGTTTCCTACGAGCAGTACTCC.

The chain links TRBV7-3 to TRBJ2-7, with TRBD2 matching 12 bases. Trimming at V came to 4 bases and at J to 2 bases, leaving 6 bases not matched to a gene. Germline V lookup: CDR1 SGHTA, CDR2 FQGTGA. The CDR3 runs 16 residues. CDR3 protein: CASSSRLAGDAYEQYF. CDR3 DNA: TGTGCCAGCAGCTCCAGACTAGCGGGGGATGCCTACGAGCAGTACTTC.

CDR3 sequence (DNA): TGTGCCAGCAGTAATGGACAGTACCAAGAGACCCAGTACTTC. It specifies CASSNGQYQETQYF. This sequence joins TRBV2 and TRBJ2-5; D might be TRBD1 (6 bases). Trimming shortened V by 5 bases and J by 0 bases, and 10 bases separated the two germline ends. CDR1 is SNHLY and CDR2 is FYNNEI in the germline V gene. The CDR3 loop spans 14 amino acids.